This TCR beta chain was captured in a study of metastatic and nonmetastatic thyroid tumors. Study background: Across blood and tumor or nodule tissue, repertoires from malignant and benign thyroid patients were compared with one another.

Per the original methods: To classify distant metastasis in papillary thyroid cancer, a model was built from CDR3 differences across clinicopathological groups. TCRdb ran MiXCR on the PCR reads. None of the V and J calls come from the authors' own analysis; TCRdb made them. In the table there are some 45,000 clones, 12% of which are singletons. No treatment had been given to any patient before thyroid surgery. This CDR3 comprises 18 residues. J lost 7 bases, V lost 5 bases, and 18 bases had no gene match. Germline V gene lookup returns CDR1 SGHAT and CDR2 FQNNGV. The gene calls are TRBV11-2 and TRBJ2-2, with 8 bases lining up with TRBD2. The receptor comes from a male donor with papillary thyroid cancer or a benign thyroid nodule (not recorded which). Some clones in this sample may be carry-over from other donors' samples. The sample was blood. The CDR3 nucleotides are TGTGCCAGCAGCGCGCCACTTATCGGGAGGGCCCAGGGCGGGGAGCTGTTTTTT. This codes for CASSAPLIGRAQGGELFF.